These T cell receptor beta chains were read from a single sample in a study of control samples from healthy donors and cancer patients. Profiling relied on immunoSEQ multiplex PCR, and the TCRdb table lists in-frame clones only, not all of them. This table holds 120,000 or so clones, 75% to 95% found once. Sequenced: blood. All receptors derive from a man between 18 and 35 years old in good health. The CDR3 runs from the conserved cysteine through the conserved F or W. Fields, in order: clone size, V gene, J gene, D gene, CDR3 protein, CDR3 DNA. The D gene is left open where the match is weak. Size tells how often a clone was seen (once, few, many) or the class of an expanded clone, and some rows leave it out.

abundance: NA
v_gene: TRBV5-6
j_gene: TRBJ2-3
d_gene: TRBD2
CDR3aa: CASSFLAAPDTQYF
CDR3nt: TGTGCCAGCAGCTTCCTAGCGGCCCCAGATACGCAGTATTTT

abundance: NA
v_gene: TRBV4-2
j_gene: TRBJ1-5
d_gene: NA
CDR3aa: CASSQDNRVSNQPQHF
CDR3nt: TGTGCCAGCAGCCAAGATAACAGGGTAAGCAATCAGCCCCAGCATTTT

abundance: NA
v_gene: TRBV5-4
j_gene: TRBJ2-6
d_gene: NA
CDR3aa: CASSLDRVAGGANVLTF
CDR3nt: TGTGCCAGCAGCTTGGACAGGGTAGCGGGTGGGGCCAACGTCCTGACTTTC

abundance: NA
v_gene: TRBV6-5
j_gene: TRBJ1-1
d_gene: NA
CDR3aa: CASSYPQGEAFF
CDR3nt: TGTGCCAGCAGTTATCCGCAAGGTGAAGCTTTCTTT

abundance: NA
v_gene: TRBV9
j_gene: TRBJ2-6
d_gene: NA
CDR3aa: CASSVAGSGANVLTF
CDR3nt: TGTGCCAGCAGCGTAGCGGGCTCTGGGGCCAACGTCCTGACTTTC

abundance: NA
v_gene: TRBV12-3/TRBV12-4
j_gene: TRBJ1-2
d_gene: NA
CDR3aa: CASSLTDYGYTF
CDR3nt: TGTGCCAGCAGTTTGACAGACTATGGCTACACCTTC

abundance: NA
v_gene: TRBV25-1
j_gene: TRBJ1-1
d_gene: TRBD1
CDR3aa: CASSDPGQGRSEAFF
CDR3nt: TGTGCCAGCAGTGATCCCGGACAGGGGAGGTCTGAAGCTTTCTTT

abundance: NA
v_gene: TRBV6-4
j_gene: TRBJ1-3
d_gene: NA
CDR3aa: CASSDGGPSGNTIYF
CDR3nt: TGTGCCAGCAGTGACGGGGGCCCTTCTGGAAACACCATATATTTT

abundance: NA
v_gene: TRBV7-7
j_gene: TRBJ2-5
d_gene: TRBD1
CDR3aa: CASSYETGPETQYF
CDR3nt: TGTGCCAGCAGCTACGAGACAGGGCCAGAGACCCAGTACTTC

abundance: NA
v_gene: TRBV2
j_gene: TRBJ1-3
d_gene: NA
CDR3aa: CASSQGVGNTIYF
CDR3nt: TGTGCCAGCAGTCAGGGTGTTGGAAACACCATATATTTT

abundance: NA
v_gene: TRBV27
j_gene: TRBJ2-5
d_gene: NA
CDR3aa: CASSNVGTVRETQYF
CDR3nt: TGTGCCAGCAGTAATGTGGGAACAGTCCGAGAGACCCAGTACTTC

abundance: once
v_gene: TRBV30
j_gene: TRBJ2-7
d_gene: TRBD1
CDR3aa: CASRQGSYEQYF
CDR3nt: TGTGCCTCCCGACAGGGAAGCTACGAGCAGTACTTC

abundance: NA
v_gene: TRBV7-9
j_gene: TRBJ1-2
d_gene: NA
CDR3aa: CASSEPIPASLTNYGYTF
CDR3nt: TGTGCCAGCAGCGAACCCATCCCCGCTTCGCTAACTAACTATGGCTACACCTTC

abundance: NA
v_gene: TRBV9
j_gene: TRBJ1-1
d_gene: TRBD1
CDR3aa: CASSSDRGTEAFF
CDR3nt: TGTGCCAGCAGCTCAGACAGGGGAACTGAAGCTTTCTTT

abundance: NA
v_gene: TRBV5-6
j_gene: TRBJ1-1
d_gene: TRBD1
CDR3aa: CASSLIAGTGGTEAFF
CDR3nt: TGTGCCAGCAGCTTGATTGCCGGGACAGGGGGAACTGAAGCTTTCTTT

abundance: NA
v_gene: TRBV7-9
j_gene: TRBJ1-4
d_gene: TRBD1
CDR3aa: CASFQSGTGGFNEKLFF
CDR3nt: TGTGCCAGCTTCCAGTCCGGGACAGGGGGATTTAATGAAAAACTGTTTTTT

abundance: NA
v_gene: TRBV19
j_gene: TRBJ1-5
d_gene: NA
CDR3aa: CASSIGGSNQPQHF
CDR3nt: TGTGCCAGTAGTATTGGGGGGAGCAATCAGCCCCAGCATTTT

abundance: NA
v_gene: TRBV25-1
j_gene: TRBJ1-6
d_gene: NA
CDR3aa: CASSSRGSDNSPLHF
CDR3nt: TGTGCCAGCAGTAGTAGGGGCTCGGATAATTCACCCCTCCACTTT

abundance: NA
v_gene: TRBV2
j_gene: TRBJ1-1
d_gene: NA
CDR3aa: CASSVVVNTEAFF
CDR3nt: TGTGCCAGCAGTGTAGTGGTTAACACTGAAGCTTTCTTT

abundance: NA
v_gene: TRBV2
j_gene: TRBJ1-6
d_gene: NA
CDR3aa: CAIPTAGKESPLHF
CDR3nt: TGTGCCATCCCAACCGCAGGGAAGGAATCACCCCTCCACTTT

abundance: NA
v_gene: TRBV7-9
j_gene: TRBJ1-2
d_gene: NA
CDR3aa: CASSLSLGSYGYTF
CDR3nt: TGTGCCAGCAGCTTAAGCCTAGGGAGCTATGGCTACACCTTC

abundance: NA
v_gene: TRBV7-9
j_gene: TRBJ2-3
d_gene: TRBD1
CDR3aa: CASSQGQLTDTQYF
CDR3nt: TGTGCCAGCAGCCAGGGACAGCTTACAGATACGCAGTATTTT

abundance: NA
v_gene: TRBV30
j_gene: TRBJ2-3
d_gene: NA
CDR3aa: CAWSVPATSQYF
CDR3nt: TGTGCCTGGAGTGTACCAGCGACATCGCAGTATTTT

abundance: NA
v_gene: TRBV6-1
j_gene: TRBJ1-3
d_gene: NA
CDR3aa: CASSELGPNSGNTIYF
CDR3nt: TGTGCCAGCAGTGAGCTGGGACCTAACTCTGGAAACACCATATATTTT

abundance: NA
v_gene: TRBV30
j_gene: TRBJ1-1
d_gene: NA
CDR3aa: CAWSSRGGGAEAFF
CDR3nt: TGTGCCTGGAGTTCCAGGGGAGGAGGCGCTGAAGCTTTCTTT

abundance: NA
v_gene: TRBV4-1
j_gene: TRBJ2-1
d_gene: NA
CDR3aa: CASSQGRQGGYNEQFF
CDR3nt: TGCGCCAGCAGCCAAGGCCGCCAGGGTGGATACAATGAGCAGTTCTTC

abundance: NA
v_gene: TRBV4-2
j_gene: TRBJ1-5
d_gene: NA
CDR3aa: CASSQGGSNQPQHF
CDR3nt: TGTGCCAGCAGCCAAGGGGGGTCCAATCAGCCCCAGCATTTT

abundance: NA
v_gene: TRBV5-4
j_gene: TRBJ2-2
d_gene: TRBD1
CDR3aa: CASSPPRTGGNTGELFF
CDR3nt: TGTGCCAGCAGCCCGCCCCGGACAGGGGGCAACACCGGGGAGCTGTTTTTT

abundance: once
v_gene: TRBV10-3
j_gene: TRBJ1-2
d_gene: NA
CDR3aa: CAISELGRDDYGYTF
CDR3nt: TGTGCCATCAGTGAACTGGGCAGGGATGACTATGGCTACACCTTC

abundance: NA
v_gene: TRBV4-1
j_gene: TRBJ2-7
d_gene: NA
CDR3aa: CASSQAAEATYEQYF
CDR3nt: TGCGCCAGCAGCCAAGCGGCCGAGGCGACCTACGAGCAGTACTTC

abundance: NA
v_gene: TRBV9
j_gene: TRBJ1-1
d_gene: NA
CDR3aa: CASSAGPLYTEAFF
CDR3nt: TGTGCCAGCAGCGCGGGGCCTCTATACACTGAAGCTTTCTTT

abundance: NA
v_gene: TRBV10-3
j_gene: TRBJ1-1
d_gene: TRBD1
CDR3aa: CAISEILTGTTEAFF
CDR3nt: TGTGCCATCAGTGAGATACTGACAGGGACCACTGAAGCTTTCTTT

abundance: NA
v_gene: TRBV6-4
j_gene: TRBJ1-6
d_gene: NA
CDR3aa: CASSRDNNSPLHF
CDR3nt: TGTGCCAGCAGTCGAGATAATAATTCACCCCTCCACTTT

abundance: NA
v_gene: TRBV2
j_gene: TRBJ2-1
d_gene: TRBD1
CDR3aa: CASRLTGAEQFF
CDR3nt: TGTGCCAGCAGGCTGACAGGGGCTGAGCAGTTCTTC

abundance: NA
v_gene: TRBV5-6
j_gene: TRBJ1-1
d_gene: NA
CDR3aa: CASSSRTGNTEAFF
CDR3nt: TGTGCCAGCAGCTCCCGGACGGGAAACACTGAAGCTTTCTTT

abundance: NA
v_gene: TRBV27
j_gene: TRBJ2-5
d_gene: TRBD1
CDR3aa: CASSLWGRGETQYF
CDR3nt: TGTGCCAGCAGTTTATGGGGCAGGGGGGAGACCCAGTACTTC

abundance: NA
v_gene: TRBV6-4
j_gene: TRBJ2-1
d_gene: TRBD2
CDR3aa: CASSVAGEGEQFF
CDR3nt: TGTGCCAGCAGTGTAGCGGGGGAGGGTGAGCAGTTCTTC

abundance: NA
v_gene: TRBV6-6
j_gene: TRBJ1-3
d_gene: TRBD1
CDR3aa: CASSYQGAWGNTIYF
CDR3nt: TGTGCCAGCAGTTACCAGGGGGCCTGGGGAAACACCATATATTTT

abundance: once
v_gene: TRBV9
j_gene: TRBJ1-1
d_gene: TRBD1
CDR3aa: CASSRTGTEAFF
CDR3nt: TGTGCCAGCAGCCGGACAGGGACTGAAGCTTTCTTT

abundance: NA
v_gene: TRBV19
j_gene: TRBJ1-1
d_gene: NA
CDR3aa: CASIARKGLTEAFF
CDR3nt: TGTGCCAGTATAGCTAGGAAAGGGCTCACTGAAGCTTTCTTT

abundance: NA
v_gene: TRBV12-3/TRBV12-4
j_gene: TRBJ2-1
d_gene: NA
CDR3aa: CASSSRTYRQFF
CDR3nt: TGTGCCAGCAGTTCTCGGACTTACCGCCAGTTCTTC

abundance: NA
v_gene: TRBV18
j_gene: TRBJ2-2
d_gene: NA
CDR3aa: CASSPVQETGELFF
CDR3nt: TGTGCCAGCTCACCAGTCCAGGAGACCGGGGAGCTGTTTTTT

abundance: once
v_gene: TRBV6-5
j_gene: TRBJ1-5
d_gene: NA
CDR3aa: CASSSQLGQPQHF
CDR3nt: TGTGCCAGCAGTTCACAGCTGGGTCAGCCCCAGCATTTT

abundance: once
v_gene: TRBV5-1
j_gene: TRBJ2-3
d_gene: NA
CDR3aa: CASSLFRTDTQYF
CDR3nt: TGCGCCAGCAGCTTGTTCCGCACAGATACGCAGTATTTT

abundance: NA
v_gene: TRBV2
j_gene: TRBJ2-1
d_gene: NA
CDR3aa: CASSGRGSYNEQFF
CDR3nt: TGTGCCAGCAGTGGAAGGGGCTCCTACAATGAGCAGTTCTTC

abundance: NA
v_gene: TRBV30
j_gene: TRBJ1-1
d_gene: NA
CDR3aa: CAWSVGVRKAFF
CDR3nt: TGTGCCTGGAGTGTAGGTGTTAGGAAGGCTTTCTTT

abundance: NA
v_gene: TRBV15
j_gene: TRBJ2-3
d_gene: NA
CDR3aa: CATSRDTDTQYF
CDR3nt: TGTGCCACCAGCAGAGATACCGATACGCAGTATTTT

abundance: once
v_gene: TRBV11-2
j_gene: TRBJ2-7
d_gene: TRBD1
CDR3aa: CASSFGTGPTYEQYF
CDR3nt: TGTGCCAGCAGCTTTGGGACAGGGCCAACCTACGAGCAGTACTTC

abundance: NA
v_gene: TRBV11-2
j_gene: TRBJ1-1
d_gene: TRBD1
CDR3aa: CASSARQGNTEAFF
CDR3nt: TGTGCCAGCAGCGCTCGACAGGGGAACACTGAAGCTTTCTTT

abundance: NA
v_gene: TRBV27
j_gene: TRBJ2-5
d_gene: TRBD2
CDR3aa: CASRLAGGRETQYF
CDR3nt: TGTGCCAGCAGGCTAGCGGGGGGGCGAGAGACCCAGTACTTC

abundance: NA
v_gene: TRBV9
j_gene: TRBJ1-1
d_gene: TRBD1
CDR3aa: CASSVLTGGFTEAFF
CDR3nt: TGTGCCAGCAGCGTATTGACAGGGGGCTTCACTGAAGCTTTCTTT

abundance: NA
v_gene: TRBV5-4
j_gene: TRBJ1-2
d_gene: TRBD1
CDR3aa: CASSSGTEYGYTF
CDR3nt: TGTGCCAGCAGCTCCGGGACAGAGTATGGCTACACCTTC

abundance: NA
v_gene: TRBV10-1
j_gene: TRBJ2-5
d_gene: NA
CDR3aa: CASSESTGETQYF
CDR3nt: TGCGCCAGCAGTGAGTCGACGGGGGAGACCCAGTACTTC

abundance: once
v_gene: TRBV29-1
j_gene: TRBJ1-2
d_gene: NA
CDR3aa: CSVGAGTSGYTF
CDR3nt: TGCAGCGTTGGGGCAGGGACTAGCGGCTACACCTTC

abundance: NA
v_gene: TRBV11-2
j_gene: TRBJ2-1
d_gene: TRBD2
CDR3aa: CASSLVTWTSGRTEQFF
CDR3nt: TGTGCCAGCAGCTTAGTCACGTGGACTAGCGGGAGGACTGAGCAGTTCTTC

abundance: NA
v_gene: TRBV20-1
j_gene: TRBJ1-1
d_gene: NA
CDR3aa: CSASKVWERGPEAFF
CDR3nt: TGCAGTGCTAGTAAGGTGTGGGAGAGGGGTCCTGAAGCTTTCTTT

abundance: NA
v_gene: TRBV10-1
j_gene: TRBJ1-1
d_gene: NA
CDR3aa: CASSESGTTEAFF
CDR3nt: TGCGCCAGCAGTGAGTCGGGCACAACTGAAGCTTTCTTT

abundance: NA
v_gene: TRBV5-1
j_gene: TRBJ1-5
d_gene: TRBD1
CDR3aa: CASSSGQGNQPQHF
CDR3nt: TGCGCCAGCAGCTCAGGACAGGGCAATCAGCCCCAGCATTTT